This is a list of T cell receptor beta chains from one sample in a study of beta chain features in type 1 diabetes. The repertoire was sequenced with immunoSEQ multiplex PCR; TCRdb's copy has only in-frame clones and lacks some. This sample has roughly 150,000 clones, with roughly 9.1% found just once. The material sequenced was central memory CD4+ T cells from blood. The origin of the receptors is a woman aged 18-29 years in good health. The CDR3 runs from the conserved cysteine through the conserved F or W. D genes are given only for firm matches. For some rows the clone size is stated as once, few or many, or as a class when expanded; others skip it.

clone_size j_call v_call d_call cdr3_nt cdr3_aa
- TRBJ1-2 TRBV4-3 - TGCGCCAGCAGCCAAGAGTGGAGGTCAGACGGCTACACCTTC CASSQEWRSDGYTF
- TRBJ2-1 TRBV5-4 - TGTGCCAGCAGCTTGGAGGGAGGCGCCACTGAGCAGTTCTTC CASSLEGGATEQFF
- TRBJ1-3 TRBV2 TRBD1 TGTGCCAGAGTAACATCCGGACAGGGGGCTAGCGGAAACACCATATATTTT CARVTSGQGASGNTIYF
few TRBJ2-1 TRBV30 TRBD2 TGTGCCTGGGCTCTAGCGGGGGGTGGTAAGCAGTTCTTC CAWALAGGGKQFF
- TRBJ2-3 TRBV19 - TGTGCCAGTAGTGGGCTCGGGGTTGATACGCAGTATTTT CASSGLGVDTQYF
few TRBJ2-4 TRBV28 TRBD1 TGTGCCAGCAGCTCACGGGACAGGGGGCTTGTTTTGGCCAAAAACATTCAGTACTTC CASSSRDRGLVLAKNIQYF
few TRBJ2-5 TRBV7-8 - TGTGCCAGCAGCTTAGAGAGAGAGACCCAGTACTTC CASSLERETQYF
few TRBJ1-1 TRBV2 TRBD1 TGTGCCAGCAGGGGACAGGGGAACACTGAAGCTTTCTTT CASRGQGNTEAFF
few TRBJ2-2 TRBV5-1 TRBD1 TGCGCCAGCGGCTCACAGGGGATTGGGAACGGGGAGCTGTTTTTT CASGSQGIGNGELFF
- TRBJ2-3 TRBV5-1 TRBD2 TGCGCCAGCAGCACGGGGACTAGTACAGATACGCAGTATTTT CASSTGTSTDTQYF
- TRBJ2-5 TRBV2 TRBD2 TGTGCCAGCATTCCCCGAGGGCTAGCGGTCCAAGAGACCCAGTACTTC CASIPRGLAVQETQYF
- TRBJ2-4 TRBV2 - TGTGCCAGCAGTGGCAGGGAAGGAGCCAAAAACATTCAGTACTTC CASSGREGAKNIQYF